This T cell receptor (beta chain) was sequenced for a study of T cell changes during pregnancy in multiple sclerosis. The germline V and J ends were trimmed by 1 base and 1 base, with 10 bases remaining between them. The CDR3 is 15 amino acids. Per germline, CDR1 MNHNS and CDR2 SASEGT. Measured with immunoSEQ multiplex PCR; TCRdb has only the in-frame clones, and not every one. The sample records 80,000 to 100,000 clones, 80% to 95% being singletons. The clonotype was recovered from a female donor with multiple sclerosis, enrolled in a pregnancy study. The rearrangement joins TRBV6-1 to TRBJ2-5; D is undetermined. Here the sequenced sample was peripheral blood, taken after pregnancy. Written as DNA, the CDR3 is TGTGCCAGCAGTGAAGGGTGGGCAGCCCAAGAGACCCAGTACTTC. Protein product: CASSEGWAAQETQYF.